The 22 T cell receptor beta chains below come from one sample, sequenced in a study of regulatory T cells in long-lasting Graves disease. Time point in this sample: newly diagnosed GD, antithyroid drugs for less than 3 months. PBMC-extracted RNA yielded the TCR library. In building TCR beta libraries, iRepertoire HTBI primers were used together with Arm-PCR of CDR3 regions. TCRdb recomputed calls from the multiplex PCR reads with MiXCR, one row per CDR3 protein. Of 550,000 to 600,000 distinct CDR3 sequences in the sample, 15% to 20% are singletons; the top ten hold about 11%. This sample was shared with a second study, whose subject was T cells in Graves' hyperthyroidism and ophthalmopathy.

The material sequenced was peripheral blood mononuclear cells (PBMCs), taken at new diagnosis, from a patient treated with antithyroid drugs. These receptors were collected from a young man with Graves disease.

This clonotype was seen ten or more times. The chain joins TRBV2 to TRBJ2-1, with 7 bases fitting TRBD1. The CDR3 totals 15 residues. Germline trimming cut 4 bases from V and 3 bases from J; bases unmatched to any gene: 6. Per the germline V gene, CDR1 is SNHLY and CDR2 is FYNNEI. The CDR3 nucleotides are TGTGCCAGCAGTGTTCGGGCAGGGGGCTACAATGAGCAGTTCTTC. Protein product: CASSVRAGGYNEQFF.

The chain is built from TRBV19 and TRBJ2-7; 7 bases are a match to TRBD1. Unmatched junction bases numbered 8, after V lost 3 bases and J lost 0 bases. The germline V gene has CDR1 LNHDA and CDR2 SQIVND (reference sequence). The CDR3 extends over 16 amino acids. The CDR3 sequence is CASSIGQPGGSYEQYF. The DNA for the CDR3 is TGTGCCAGTAGTATCGGGCAGCCAGGGGGCTCCTACGAGCAGTACTTC.

This clonotype occurred many times. V and J are TRBV12-3 or TRBV12-4 and TRBJ2-7; D gene unclear. The CDR3 loop spans 12 amino acids. The V and J ends lost 6 bases and 7 bases respectively, with 13 bases between them. This chain's CDR3 is CASSPPEGEQYF. The CDR3 DNA sequence: TGTGCCAGCAGCCCCCCAGAAGGGGAGCAGTACTTC.

The CDR3 loop reads CAISGTGSSYNEQFF. The CDR3 region has the DNA TGTGCCATCAGTGGGACAGGGAGCTCCTACAATGAGCAGTTCTTC. This sequence joins TRBV10-3 and TRBJ2-1; 8 bases are shared with TRBD1. The CDR3 spans 15 residues. V gave up 4 bases and J gave up 0 bases; unmatched junction bases: 2. Per the germline V gene, CDR1 is ENHRY and CDR2 is SYGVKD.

This clonotype showed up just a few times. A much larger clone lies one base from this, so it may be a read error. The V and J genes are TRBV3-1 and TRBJ2-7; TRBD2 matches 9 bases. The J call could be wrong; TRBJ2-1 is a better fit for the DNA end. The germline V gene has CDR1 LGHDT and CDR2 YNNKEL (reference sequence). The CDR3 runs to 15 residues. Written as DNA, the CDR3 is TGTGCCAGCAGCCCGGTACTAGCGGGTGCCTACGAGCAGTTCTTC. The encoded protein is CASSPVLAGAYEQFF.

This clonotype was counted many times. The V and J genes are TRBV11-2 and TRBJ2-5; 9 bases match TRBD2. CDR1 is SGHAT and CDR2 is FQNNGV in the germline V gene. The junction had 19 bases not matched to a gene; V was cut back by 0 bases and J by 5 bases. This CDR3 has 20 residues. The CDR3, as DNA: TGTGCCAGCAGCTTAGATCCCATCCAAGGTAGCGGGAGAGGTAGCGAGACCCAGTACTTC. Amino acid sequence: CASSLDPIQGSGRGSETQYF. The complete variable domain, with remaining parts taken from reference TRBV11-2 and TRBJ2-5, reads EAGVAQSPRYKIIEKRQSVAFWCNPISGHATLYWYQQILGQGPKLLIQFQNNGVVDDSQLPKDRFSAERLKGVDSTLKIQPAKLEDSAVYLCASSLDPIQGSGRGSETQYFGPGTRLLVL.

This clonotype was counted ten times or more. V is TRBV10-1 and J is TRBJ2-7; maybe TRBD2 (5 bases). The CDR3 runs to 13 residues. V was clipped by 6 bases and J by 7 bases, with 16 bases between them. Germline CDR1 WNHNN, CDR2 SYGVQD (reference sequence). The CDR3 loop is CASSFGMSGEQYF. Written as DNA, the CDR3 is TGCGCCAGCAGCTTCGGCATGTCGGGGGAGCAGTACTTC.

The V gene is TRBV15, the J gene TRBJ1-1; D gene unclear. CDR3 length: 14 residues. The germline gives CDR1 LNHNV, CDR2 YYDKDF (reference sequence). V was pared by 2 bases and J by 1 base, with 8 bases between. DNA of the CDR3: TGTGCCACCAGCAGACCCGGCACGAACACTGAAGCTTTCTTT. Amino acid sequence: CATSRPGTNTEAFF.

This clonotype was detected ten times or more. The chain combines TRBV30 with TRBJ2-7; possibly TRBD1 or TRBD2 for D (5 bases each). Germline lookup yields CDR1 GTSNPN and CDR2 SVGIG (reference sequence). The CDR3 extends over 12 amino acids. The V and J ends lost 7 bases and 0 bases respectively, with 10 bases between them. CDR3 coding DNA: TGTGCCTCCGGGACCGGCTCCTACGAGCAGTACTTC. As protein: CASGTGSYEQYF.

There are many counts of this clonotype. The chain is built from TRBV28 and TRBJ2-7; 14 bases align to TRBD2. The germline gives CDR1 MDHEN, CDR2 SYDVKM. Unmatched junction bases numbered 12, after V lost 7 bases and J lost 7 bases. The CDR3 sequence is 16 residues long. This CDR3 reads CASKGGGGLAGGEQYF. DNA for the CDR3: TGTGCCAGCAAGGGGGGAGGAGGACTAGCGGGAGGAGAGCAGTACTTC. The entire variable domain, with the rest obtained from reference TRBV28 and TRBJ2-7, is as follows: DVKVTQSSRYLVKRTGEKVFLECVQDMDHENMFWYRQDPGLGLRLIYFSYDVKMKEKGDIPEGYSVSREKKERFSLILESASTNQTSMYLCASKGGGGLAGGEQYFGPGTRLTVT.

This clonotype was seen a handful of times. The rearrangement uses TRBV20-1 and TRBJ1-1, with D possibly matching TRBD1 (5 bases). The CDR3 is made up of 14 amino acids. The V and J ends lost 0 bases and 11 bases respectively, with 19 bases between them. In germline, CDR1 is DFQATT, CDR2 SNEGSKA (reference sequence). CDR3 sequence (DNA): TGCAGTGCTAGAGATTCCAACAGGCCTGAATGGGCTTTCTTT. Encoded protein: CSARDSNRPEWAFF.

This chain connects TRBV28 to TRBJ1-2; TRBD1 matches at 10 bases. The junction had 4 bases not matched to a gene; V was cut back by 0 bases and J by 3 bases. This CDR3 spans 16 amino acids. Germline V gene lookup returns CDR1 MDHEN and CDR2 SYDVKM. This CDR3 reads CASSLWGTGEDYGYTF. CDR3 nucleotide sequence: TGTGCCAGCAGTTTATGGGGGACAGGGGAGGACTATGGCTACACCTTC.

As to this clonotype: With a much larger clone just one base away, this may be a read error. The V and J genes are TRBV19 and TRBJ1-2, with D unclear. The CDR3 extends over 15 amino acids. CDR1 and CDR2 from the germline V gene are LNHDA and SQIVND (reference sequence). The CDR3 spells CASSPGRGDPDGYAF. Here the CDR3 DNA reads TGTGCCAGTAGTCCCGGACGGGGTGATCCTGATGGCTACGCCTTC.

This clonotype has a count of ten or more. The chain joins TRBV6-2 or TRBV6-3 to TRBJ1-6, with a weak D call TRBD1 (5 bases). The CDR3 is 16 amino acids. CDR1 and CDR2 (germline): MNHEY, SVGEGT. The V gene lost 7 bases and the J gene lost 6 bases, with 19 bases spanning the gap. The CDR3 nucleotides read TGTGCCAGCAAATACACGGGAGGGACCGGTAATTCACCCCTCCACTTT. As protein: CASKYTGGTGNSPLHF.

This clonotype was seen many times. V gene TRBV28 combines with J gene TRBJ2-5, with D maybe TRBD1 (5 bases). V was shortened by 1 base and J by 0 bases, with 9 bases between the two germline ends. Germline lookup yields CDR1 MDHEN and CDR2 SYDVKM. The length of the CDR3 is 15 residues. This CDR3 is CASSLFQGYQETQYF. The CDR3 nucleotides read TGTGCCAGCAGTTTATTCCAGGGCTACCAAGAGACCCAGTACTTC.

This chain joins TRBV18 and TRBJ2-3, with TRBD2 matching 12 bases. The CDR3 runs 17 residues. CDR1 KGHSH and CDR2 LQKENI come from the germline V gene. Trimming took 5 bases from V and 0 from J; bases not matched to a gene: 6. The DNA of the CDR3 is TGTGCCAGCTCAGCCACCGGGACTAGCGGGAGCACAGATACGCAGTATTTT. It is translated as CASSATGTSGSTDTQYF.

This clonotype has ten or more counts. Mismatch with germline at one junction end may stem from a read error. The V call is TRBV5-1, the J call TRBJ2-7; D could derive from TRBD1 or TRBD2 (5 bases each). In germline, CDR1 is SGHRS, CDR2 YFSETQ. The CDR3 is 13 residues long. Written as DNA, the CDR3 is TGTGCCAGCAGCTTAGAGGGGACCTACGAGCAGTACTTC. Residues: CASSLEGTYEQYF.

This chain links TRBV27 with TRBJ1-2; the match to TRBD1 covers 7 bases. V lost 10 bases to trimming and J lost 5 bases; unmatched junction nucleotides: 16. This CDR3 is built from 15 residues. CDR1 and CDR2 (germline): MNHEY, SMNVEV (reference sequence). The CDR3 bases are TGTGCCACCAATAGTGCCTCAGGGGGGGGGTATGGCTACACCTTC. Translating it yields CATNSASGGGYGYTF.

V and J are TRBV5-6 and TRBJ2-2, with D unresolved. The CDR3 runs to 14 residues. The germline CDR1 and CDR2 sequences are SGHDT and YYEEEE. V was clipped by 1 base and J by 8 bases, with 12 bases between them. CDR3 sequence: CASSLPAKPGELFF. CDR3 in DNA: TGTGCCAGCAGCTTGCCGGCTAAGCCTGGGGAGCTGTTTTTT.

This clonotype was detected ten times or more. The V call is TRBV20-1, the J call TRBJ2-3, with TRBD2 matching over 9 bases. V was clipped by 6 bases and J by 0 bases; unmatched bases: 4. The germline V gene has CDR1 DFQATT and CDR2 SNEGSKA (reference sequence). The CDR3 has 14 residues. The CDR3 sequence is CSAVTSGSTDTQYF. CDR3 in DNA: TGCAGTGCGGTCACTAGCGGGAGCACAGATACGCAGTATTTT.

This clonotype has only a few counts. The V call is TRBV5-6, the J call TRBJ2-2, with 7 bases fitting TRBD1. The CDR3 length is 16 residues. CDR1 and CDR2 (germline): SGHDT, YYEEEE. The junction had 12 bases not matched to a gene; V was cut back by 10 bases and J by 0 bases. CDR3 amino acids: CASRVGQFANTGELFF. The CDR3 bases are TGTGCCTCGAGAGTGGGACAGTTCGCGAACACCGGGGAGCTGTTTTTT.

This clonotype was counted between two and nine times. The chain carries TRBV10-3 and TRBJ1-4, with 8 bases identical to TRBD1. Germline loops: CDR1 ENHRY, CDR2 SYGVKD. Trimming at V came to 0 bases and at J to 6 bases, leaving 9 bases not matched to a gene. There are 17 residues in the CDR3. In DNA form, the CDR3 reads TGTGCCATCAGTGAGTCCGGACAGGGACTAACATATGAAAAACTGTTTTTT. Translated: CAISESGQGLTYEKLFF.